One sample yielded the 22 T cell receptor beta chains listed below, sequenced in a study of PD-1 blockade in classical Hodgkin lymphoma. Produced via immunoSEQ multiplex PCR; TCRdb's table is partial and in-frame only. The sample lists about 85,000 clones; 90% were seen once. Time point reported: cycle 4 day 1 (C4D1), after 6 weeks of nivolumab. Each patient relapsed following autologous stem cell transplantation, and prior brentuximab vedotin exposure differed. Sequences were derived from peripheral blood mononuclear cells (PBMCs), sampled before the fourth cycle of nivolumab. Source of these receptors: a human donor with classical Hodgkin lymphoma.

The chain recombines TRBV5-1 with TRBJ1-4; maybe TRBD1 (6 bases). Trimming removed 5 bases at V and 6 bases at J, with 8 bases between. CDR3 length: 12 amino acids. Germline CDR1 SGHRS, CDR2 YFSETQ. CDR3 bases: TGCGCCAGCAGAGGGGGAGATGAAAAACTGTTTTTT. Translation gives CASRGGDEKLFF. The whole variable domain, remainder taken from reference TRBV5-1 and TRBJ1-4, is KAGVTQTPRYLIKTRGQQVTLSCSPISGHRSVSWYQQTPGQGLQFLFEYFSETQRNKGNFPGRFSGRQFSNSRSEMNVSTLELGDSALYLCASRGGDEKLFFGSGTQLSVL.

This chain links TRBV6-5 with TRBJ1-5, with D tentatively TRBD1 (6 bases). This CDR3 has 15 residues. The V end was cut by 7 bases, the J end by 4 bases, with 17 bases between. Germline CDR1 and CDR2: MNHEY and SVGAGI. This chain's CDR3 is CASIWVQGGNQPQHF. The DNA of the CDR3 is TGTGCCAGCATATGGGTACAAGGGGGTAATCAGCCCCAGCATTTT.

J is TRBJ1-1 and V is TRBV6-6; a possible D gene is TRBD1 (5 bases). V was trimmed by 0 bases and J by 3 bases, leaving 8 bases between them. From germline, CDR1 is MNHNY and CDR2 SVGAGI (reference sequence). The CDR3 runs 14 residues. The CDR3 DNA follows: TGTGCCAGCAGTTACTCTTCGGGGGACACTGAAGCTTTCTTT. Residues: CASSYSSGDTEAFF.

This rearrangement joins TRBV28 to TRBJ1-1, with TRBD1 matching over 8 bases. The germline V gene has CDR1 MDHEN and CDR2 SYDVKM. CDR3 length: 16 amino acids. The V gene end was trimmed by 3 bases and the J gene end by 10 bases; junction bases not matched to a gene: 16. CDR3 DNA sequence: TGTGCCAGCAGTTTCCCCCCACCGGGACAGGTGATAGGAGCTTTCTTT. Its translation is CASSFPPPGQVIGAFF.

The chain recombines TRBV12-5 with TRBJ1-3, with D unresolved. There are 13 residues in the CDR3. Germline V gene sequence: CDR1 LGHNT, CDR2 FRNRAP. V dropped 10 bases and J dropped 0 bases, with 10 bases sitting between them. CDR3 sequence (DNA): TGTGCTACTGGATTGGACTCTGGAAACACCATATATTTT. This gives the protein CATGLDSGNTIYF.

V gene TRBV28 combines with J gene TRBJ2-3, with D unclear. V lost 3 bases, J lost 4 bases, and 14 bases lay in between. Per the germline V gene, CDR1 is MDHEN and CDR2 is SYDVKM. This CDR3 spans 15 amino acids. The DNA of the CDR3 is TGTGCCAGCAGTTTTAAGTTCATCTGGTCAGATACGCAGTATTTT. Encoded protein: CASSFKFIWSDTQYF.

The chain carries TRBV4-3 and TRBJ1-6, with D tentatively TRBD1 (5 bases). V was pared by 3 bases and J by 11 bases, with 17 bases between. CDR1 is LGHNA, CDR2 YSLEER, per germline. This CDR3 spans 15 amino acids. The CDR3 DNA follows: TGCGCCAGCAGCCACGGCCGGGACCCGAATACACCCCTCCACTTT. This translates into CASSHGRDPNTPLHF.

This chain links TRBV7-3 with TRBJ1-5, with no clear D. The CDR3 has 14 amino acids. The V gene lost 1 base and the J gene lost 6 bases, with 10 bases spanning the gap. Per germline, CDR1 SGHTA and CDR2 FQGTGA. The CDR3 loop reads CASSLRVLGQPQHF. In DNA form, the CDR3 reads TGTGCCAGCAGCTTAAGGGTTCTGGGTCAGCCCCAGCATTTT.

The chain uses TRBV5-1 and TRBJ2-2; the D gene could be TRBD1 or TRBD2 (6 bases each). Trimming stripped 6 bases from V and 1 base from J, with 13 bases between. Germline CDR1 SGHRS, CDR2 YFSETQ. The CDR3 length is 15 residues. CDR3 DNA: TGCGCCAGCAAAGGGGGGTCCCGGAACACCGGGGAGCTGTTTTTT. It specifies CASKGGSRNTGELFF.

This clone was seen just once. This chain links TRBV9 with TRBJ1-2; 7 bases match TRBD1. The CDR3 has 15 residues. Looked up from germline, CDR1 is SGDLS and CDR2 is YYNGEE. The V and J ends lost 0 bases and 2 bases, in that order; junction bases with no gene match: 4. The CDR3 sequence: CASSVALTGNYGYTF. The CDR3 DNA reads TGTGCCAGCAGCGTAGCGCTGACAGGGAACTATGGCTACACCTTC.

The chain links TRBV4-1 to TRBJ2-7; TRBD1 is a possible D gene (6 bases). V lost 1 base and J lost 3, with 10 bases in between. The CDR3 is made up of 14 amino acids. Germline CDR1 MGHRA, CDR2 YSYEKL. CDR3 amino acids: CASSQGTAYYEQYF. The CDR3, as DNA: TGCGCCAGCAGCCAAGGGACAGCTTACTACGAGCAGTACTTC.

The rearrangement uses TRBV19 and TRBJ2-7; a weak D match, TRBD1 (5 bases). Trimming cost V 4 bases and J 6 bases, with 13 bases left between them. The CDR3 contains 13 residues. Germline V gene data show CDR1 as LNHDA and CDR2 as SQIVND (reference sequence). The CDR3 loop reads CASSTRAYGEQYF. As DNA, the CDR3 is TGTGCCAGTAGTACCAGGGCCTACGGCGAGCAGTACTTC.

The CDR3 coding sequence is TGCAGCGGATGGGCTGGAAACACCATATATTTT. This codes for CSGWAGNTIYF. The genes are TRBV29-1 and TRBJ1-3, with D hard to call. The CDR3 has 11 residues. V gave up 7 bases and J gave up 2 bases, with 6 bases separating them. Per the germline V gene, CDR1 is SQVTM and CDR2 is ANQGSEA.

This chain uses TRBV25-1 with TRBJ2-3; D may be TRBD2 (6 bases). In germline, CDR1 is MGHDK, CDR2 SYGVNS. This CDR3 region has 14 residues. V shed 7 bases and J shed 0 bases, with 11 bases lying between them. The CDR3 bases are TGTGCCAGCACGCGGGGTTCAAGCACAGATACGCAGTATTTT. Translated, it gives CASTRGSSTDTQYF.

CDR3 sequence: CASSTPDSWGNEQFF. CDR3 DNA: TGTGCCAGCAGTACTCCCGACTCGTGGGGGAATGAGCAGTTCTTC. The V and J genes are TRBV28 and TRBJ2-1; D may be TRBD1 or TRBD2 (5 bases each). Deletions cut 5 bases from V and 7 bases from J, with 18 bases between. There are 15 residues in the CDR3. CDR1 and CDR2 from the germline V gene are MDHEN and SYDVKM.

The rearrangement links TRBV29-1 to TRBJ1-1; TRBD1 matches 7 bases. With V trimmed by 6 bases and J by 1 base, 5 bases remained unmatched. Germline V CDR1 and CDR2: SQVTM, ANQGSEA. The CDR3 has 13 amino acids. CDR3 sequence (DNA): TGCAGCGTGCGTTACAGGGGGAACACTGAAGCTTTCTTT. As protein: CSVRYRGNTEAFF.

The chain carries TRBV7-6 and TRBJ1-1; the match to TRBD1 covers 7 bases. The CDR3 totals 19 residues. J gave up 6 bases and V 2 bases, and 21 bases lay outside the gene matches. The germline V gene has CDR1 SGHVS and CDR2 FNYEAQ. The CDR3 DNA reads as TGTGCCAGCAGCTTATGGGAGACAGGGATATTAATAAAGGCCGCTGAAGCTTTCTTT. Protein sequence: CASSLWETGILIKAAEAFF. Supplemented by reference TRBV7-6 and TRBJ1-1, the full variable domain reads GAGVSQSPRYKVTKRGQDVALRCDPISGHVSLYWYRQALGQGPEFLTYFNYEAQQDKSGLPNDRFSAERPEGSISTLTIQRTEQRDSAMYRCASSLWETGILIKAAEAFFGQGTRLTVV.

The rearrangement links TRBV11-2 to TRBJ1-6; perhaps TRBD1 as D (6 bases). The V gene lost 10 bases and the J gene lost 9 bases, with 16 bases spanning the gap. Germline CDR1 reads SGHAT; CDR2 reads FQNNGV. CDR3 length: 13 residues. This CDR3 reads CATGDPRRSPLHF. As DNA, the CDR3 is TGTGCCACAGGGGACCCTAGGCGTTCACCCCTCCACTTT.

This clone turned up a few times. This rearrangement joins TRBV19 to TRBJ1-5; the D is unclear. V lost 3 bases, J lost 2 bases, and 11 bases lay in between. The CDR3 covers 15 residues. Germline CDR1 LNHDA, CDR2 SQIVND (reference sequence). CDR3 sequence: CASSIFAAGNQPQHF. The CDR3 DNA sequence: TGTGCCAGTAGTATTTTCGCGGCGGGCAATCAGCCCCAGCATTTT.

The chain joins TRBV5-6 to TRBJ2-7; either TRBD1 or TRBD2 may supply D (6 bases each). Germline V gene sequence: CDR1 SGHDT, CDR2 YYEEEE. Deletions cut 4 bases from V and 1 base from J, with 9 bases between. The CDR3 extends over 13 amino acids. CDR3 coding DNA: TGTGCCAGCAGCCAGGGGAGGTCCTACGAGCAGTACTTC. Residues: CASSQGRSYEQYF.

The CDR3 protein is CASTYGVGTDTQYF. CDR3 nucleotide sequence: TGTGCCAGCACGTATGGGGTGGGCACAGATACGCAGTATTTT. This chain joins TRBV11-2 and TRBJ2-3; no reliable D call. Trimming removed 7 bases at V and 1 base at J, with 12 bases between. In germline, CDR1 is SGHAT, CDR2 FQNNGV. The CDR3 spans 14 residues.

The chain has TRBV28 and TRBJ2-3; D is unclear. The germline V gene encodes CDR1 MDHEN and CDR2 SYDVKM. Trimming cost V 2 bases and J 11 bases, with 8 bases left between them. The CDR3 is 11 amino acids. DNA of the CDR3: TGTGCCAGCAGTTTACGCCAAAGGCAGTATTTT. It yields the protein CASSLRQRQYF.